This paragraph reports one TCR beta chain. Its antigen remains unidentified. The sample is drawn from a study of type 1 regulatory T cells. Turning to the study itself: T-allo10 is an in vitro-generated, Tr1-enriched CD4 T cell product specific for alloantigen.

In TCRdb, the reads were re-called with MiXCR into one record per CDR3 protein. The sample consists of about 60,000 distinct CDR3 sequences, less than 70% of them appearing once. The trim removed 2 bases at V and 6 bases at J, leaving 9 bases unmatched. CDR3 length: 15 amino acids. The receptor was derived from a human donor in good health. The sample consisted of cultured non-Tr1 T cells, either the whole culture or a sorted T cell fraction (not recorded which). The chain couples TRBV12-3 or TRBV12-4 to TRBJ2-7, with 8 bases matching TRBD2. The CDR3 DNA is TGTGCCAGCAGTTTATCCGGGACTAGTCCCATCGAGCAGTACTTC. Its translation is CASSLSGTSPIEQYF.